This T cell receptor (beta chain) is drawn from a study of OX40 agonist ivuxolimab in advanced cancers. As for the study in general: Ivuxolimab is an agonistic anti-OX40 (CD134) antibody, and patients were treated with it. Ivuxolimab, which patients received intravenously every 2 weeks, was dosed at 0.01 to 10 mg/kg. The dose-escalation cohort had hepatocellular carcinoma, melanoma, renal cell or head and neck cancer.

Profiling relied on immunoSEQ multiplex PCR, and the TCRdb table lists in-frame clones only, not all of them. Here the sample spans tens of thousands of clones, 75% to 85% being singletons. The sample in question was CD4+ or CD8+ T cells sorted from blood, obtained in a trial of the OX40 agonist ivuxolimab. The sequence came from an adult with an advanced solid tumor such as melanoma, head and neck, liver or kidney cancer.

CDR3: CASSPSNYRAGELFF. The CDR3 region has the DNA TGTGCCAGCAGCCCTTCCAATTACAGGGCCGGGGAGCTGTTTTTT. This chain joins TRBV9 and TRBJ2-2; D is possibly TRBD1 (6 bases). Trimming shortened V by 4 bases and J by 6 bases, and 16 bases separated the two germline ends. Germline-derived CDR1 and CDR2 are SGDLS and YYNGEE. The CDR3 is made up of 15 amino acids.